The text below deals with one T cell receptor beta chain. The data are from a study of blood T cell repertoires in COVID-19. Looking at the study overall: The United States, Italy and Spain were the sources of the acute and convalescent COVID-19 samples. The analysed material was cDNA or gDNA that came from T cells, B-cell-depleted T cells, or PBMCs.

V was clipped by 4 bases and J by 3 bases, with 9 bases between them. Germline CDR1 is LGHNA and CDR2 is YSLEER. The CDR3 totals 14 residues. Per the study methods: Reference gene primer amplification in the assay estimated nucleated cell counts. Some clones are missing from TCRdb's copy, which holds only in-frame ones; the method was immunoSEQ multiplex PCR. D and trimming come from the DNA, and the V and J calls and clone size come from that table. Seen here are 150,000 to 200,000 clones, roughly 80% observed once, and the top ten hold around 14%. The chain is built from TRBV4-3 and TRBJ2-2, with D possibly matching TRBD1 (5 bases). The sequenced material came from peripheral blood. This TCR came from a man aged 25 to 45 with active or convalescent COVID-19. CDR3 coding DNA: TGCGCCAGCAGCCCCGAAGGGGACACCGGGGAGCTGTTTTTT. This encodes CASSPEGDTGELFF.